The clone carrying this T cell receptor beta chain came up many times. Its antigen is unknown. The sample belongs to a study of CD8 T cells in ankylosing spondylitis. Study-wide results and limits: A TCR beta motif of under ten highly homologous variants appeared characteristic of ankylosing spondylitis blood. The study looked at matched synovial fluid samples from ankylosing spondylitis patients. Disease-linked clones were reported to be significantly enriched there.

Researchers built TCR beta libraries using quantitative 5'-RACE with molecular barcodes. TCRdb re-derived calls from the 5' RACE reads in MiXCR, one entry per CDR3 protein. Of around 130,000 distinct CDR3 sequences listed, about 6.4% are singletons. The TCR originated in a male donor with ankylosing spondylitis or in good health (not recorded which). The sample was blood, either unsorted or a sorted T cell fraction (not recorded which).

CDR3 sequence (DNA): TGCGCCAGCAGCTCTGGGGCTAGCGGGGAGCGCCAAGAGACCCAGTACTTC. It translates to CASSSGASGERQETQYF. This chain connects TRBV5-1 to TRBJ2-5, with 9 bases matching TRBD2. V gave up 3 bases and J gave up 1 base; unmatched junction bases: 10. Germline V lookup: CDR1 SGHRS, CDR2 YFSETQ. The CDR3 runs to 17 residues.